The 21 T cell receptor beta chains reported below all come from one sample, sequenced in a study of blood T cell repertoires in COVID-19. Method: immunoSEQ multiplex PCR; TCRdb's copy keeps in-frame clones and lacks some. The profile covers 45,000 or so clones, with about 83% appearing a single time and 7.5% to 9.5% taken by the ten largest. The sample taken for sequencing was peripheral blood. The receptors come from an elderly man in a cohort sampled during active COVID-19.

The CDR3 protein is CASSLGQNTGELFF. The CDR3 bases are TGTGCCAGCAGCTTAGGGCAGAACACCGGGGAGCTGTTTTTT. V gene TRBV7-9 combines with J gene TRBJ2-2, with D hard to call. Trimming shortened V by 1 base and J by 1 base, and 4 bases separated the two germline ends. The CDR3 spans 14 residues. Germline V CDR1 and CDR2: SEHNR, FQNEAQ (reference sequence).

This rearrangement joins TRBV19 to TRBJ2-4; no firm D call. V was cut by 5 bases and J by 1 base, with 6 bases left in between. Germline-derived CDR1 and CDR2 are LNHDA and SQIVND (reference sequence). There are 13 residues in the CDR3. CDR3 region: CASSLTAKNIQYF. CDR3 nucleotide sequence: TGTGCCAGTAGTTTAACTGCCAAAAACATTCAGTACTTC. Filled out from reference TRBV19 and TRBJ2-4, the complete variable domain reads DGGITQSPKYLFRKEGQNVTLSCEQNLNHDAMYWYRQDPGQGLRLIYYSQIVNDFQKGDIAEGYSVSREKKESFPLTVTSAQKNPTAFYLCASSLTAKNIQYFGAGTRLSVL.

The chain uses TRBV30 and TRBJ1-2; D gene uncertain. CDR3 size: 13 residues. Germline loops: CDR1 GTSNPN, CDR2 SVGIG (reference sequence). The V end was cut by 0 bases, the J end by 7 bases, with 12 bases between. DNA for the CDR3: TGTGCCTGGAGTGTACATCGGGGTACTGGCTACACCTTC. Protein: CAWSVHRGTGYTF. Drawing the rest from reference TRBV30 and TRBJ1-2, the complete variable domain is SQTIHQWPATLVQPVGSPLSLECTVEGTSNPNLYWYRQAAGRGLQLLFYSVGIGQISSEVPQNLSASRPQDRQFILSSKKLLLSDSGFYLCAWSVHRGTGYTFGSGTRLTVV.

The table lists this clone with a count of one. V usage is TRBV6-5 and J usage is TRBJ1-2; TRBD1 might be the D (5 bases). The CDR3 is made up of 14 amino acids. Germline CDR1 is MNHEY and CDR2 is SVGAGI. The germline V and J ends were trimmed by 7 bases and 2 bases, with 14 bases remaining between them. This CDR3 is CASMPGGTNYGYTF. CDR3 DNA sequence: TGTGCCAGCATGCCGGGGGGAACGAACTATGGCTACACCTTC.

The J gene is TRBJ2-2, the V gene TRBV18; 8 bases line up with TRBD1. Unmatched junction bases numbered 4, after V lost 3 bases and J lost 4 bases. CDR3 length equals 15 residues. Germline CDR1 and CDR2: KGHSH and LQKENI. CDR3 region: CASSPDRVVTGELFF. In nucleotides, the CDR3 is TGTGCCAGCTCACCGGACAGGGTGGTCACCGGGGAGCTGTTTTTT.

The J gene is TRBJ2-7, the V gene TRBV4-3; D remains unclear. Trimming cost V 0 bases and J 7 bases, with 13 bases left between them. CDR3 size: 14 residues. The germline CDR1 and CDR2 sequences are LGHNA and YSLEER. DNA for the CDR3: TGCGCCAGCAGCCAAGACCTATCCCCCAGGGAGCAGTACTTC. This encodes CASSQDLSPREQYF.

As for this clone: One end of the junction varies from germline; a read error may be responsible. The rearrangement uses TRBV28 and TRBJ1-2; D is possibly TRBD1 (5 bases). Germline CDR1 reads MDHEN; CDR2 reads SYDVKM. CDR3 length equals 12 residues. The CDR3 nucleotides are TGTGCCAGCAGTTTGGGGCGCGTCGAGACTTCCTTC. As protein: CASSLGRVETSF.

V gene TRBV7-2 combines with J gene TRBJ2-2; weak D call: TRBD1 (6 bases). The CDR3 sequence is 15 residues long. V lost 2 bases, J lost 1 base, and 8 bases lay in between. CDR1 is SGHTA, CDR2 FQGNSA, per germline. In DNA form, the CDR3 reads TGTGCCAGCAGCTTACAGGGGCGGAACACCGGGGAGCTGTTTTTT. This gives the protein CASSLQGRNTGELFF.

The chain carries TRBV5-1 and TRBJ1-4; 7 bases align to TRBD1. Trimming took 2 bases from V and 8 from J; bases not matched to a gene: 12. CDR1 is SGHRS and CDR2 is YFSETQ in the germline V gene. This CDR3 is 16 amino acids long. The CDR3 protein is CASSFNSRQGGEKLFF. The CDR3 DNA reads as TGCGCCAGCAGCTTTAATAGTCGACAGGGTGGGGAAAAACTGTTTTTT.

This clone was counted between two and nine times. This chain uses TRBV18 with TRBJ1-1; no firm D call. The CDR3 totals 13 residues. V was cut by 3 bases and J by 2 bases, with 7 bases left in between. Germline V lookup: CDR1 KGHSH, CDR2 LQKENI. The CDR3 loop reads CASSPNYNTEAFF. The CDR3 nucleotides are TGTGCCAGCTCACCCAACTATAACACTGAAGCTTTCTTT.

CDR3 sequence reads: CASSSADRPPKLYGYTF. The CDR3 DNA is TGTGCCAGCAGTAGCGCCGACAGGCCCCCAAAACTATATGGCTACACCTTC. V usage is TRBV6-2 or TRBV6-3 and J usage is TRBJ1-2; the D gene is possibly TRBD1 (6 bases). This CDR3 is built from 17 residues. Germline CDR1 MNHEY, CDR2 SVGEGT. The germline V and J ends were trimmed by 5 bases and 5 bases, with 24 bases remaining between them.

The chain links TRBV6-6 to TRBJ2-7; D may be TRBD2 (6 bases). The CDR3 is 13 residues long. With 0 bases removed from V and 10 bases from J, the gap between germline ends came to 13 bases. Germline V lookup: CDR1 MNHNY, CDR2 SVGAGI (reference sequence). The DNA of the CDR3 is TGTGCCAGCAGTTACTCGGACGCGGGAACTCAGTACTTC. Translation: CASSYSDAGTQYF.

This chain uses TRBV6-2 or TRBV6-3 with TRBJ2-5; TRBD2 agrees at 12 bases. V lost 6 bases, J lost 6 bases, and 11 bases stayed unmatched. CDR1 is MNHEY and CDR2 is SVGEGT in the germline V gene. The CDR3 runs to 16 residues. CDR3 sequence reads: CASSNSRTSGTQTQYF. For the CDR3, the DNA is TGTGCCAGCAGCAATAGCCGGACTAGCGGGACGCAGACCCAGTACTTC.

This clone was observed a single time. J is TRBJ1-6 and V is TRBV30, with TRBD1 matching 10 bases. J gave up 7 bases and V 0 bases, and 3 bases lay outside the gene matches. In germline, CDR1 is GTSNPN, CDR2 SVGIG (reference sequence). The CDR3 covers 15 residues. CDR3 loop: CAWSVWGQGNSPLHF. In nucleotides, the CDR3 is TGTGCCTGGAGTGTATGGGGACAGGGGAATTCACCCCTCCACTTT.

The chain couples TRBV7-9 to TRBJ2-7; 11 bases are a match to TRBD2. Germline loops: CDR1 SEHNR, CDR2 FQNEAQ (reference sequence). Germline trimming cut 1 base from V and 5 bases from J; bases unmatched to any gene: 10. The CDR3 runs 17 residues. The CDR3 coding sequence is TGTGCCAGCAGCTTAGGGGCCGGGACTAGCGGCCGGGACGAGCAGTACTTC. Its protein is CASSLGAGTSGRDEQYF.

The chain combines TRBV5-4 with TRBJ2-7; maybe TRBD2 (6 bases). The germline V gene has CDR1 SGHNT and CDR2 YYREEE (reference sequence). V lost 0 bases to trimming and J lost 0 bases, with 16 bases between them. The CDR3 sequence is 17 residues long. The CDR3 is CASSLGGLPLSSYEQYF. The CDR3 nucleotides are TGTGCCAGCAGCTTGGGGGGACTCCCTCTTAGCTCCTACGAGCAGTACTTC.

The CDR3 region is CASSRQDVLAQETQYF. The DNA for the CDR3 is TGTGCCAGCAGCCGCCAGGACGTCCTAGCCCAAGAGACCCAGTACTTC. The rearrangement links TRBV7-6 to TRBJ2-5; possibly TRBD2 for D (5 bases). From germline, CDR1 is SGHVS and CDR2 FNYEAQ. This CDR3 comprises 16 residues. Deletions cut 5 bases from V and 1 base from J, with 17 bases between.

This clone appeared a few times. DNA of the CDR3: TGTGCCAGCAGCTATCCGCAGGTGGGCACTGAAGCTTTCTTT. This encodes CASSYPQVGTEAFF. The chain carries TRBV7-9 and TRBJ1-1; D gene unclear. CDR3 length equals 14 residues. Germline CDR1 SEHNR, CDR2 FQNEAQ (reference sequence). V was clipped by 4 bases and J by 4 bases, with 13 bases between them.

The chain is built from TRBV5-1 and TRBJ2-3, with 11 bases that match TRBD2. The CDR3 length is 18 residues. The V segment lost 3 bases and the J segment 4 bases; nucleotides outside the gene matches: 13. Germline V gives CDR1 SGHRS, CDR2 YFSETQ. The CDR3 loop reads CASSSEGSGGAGADTQYF. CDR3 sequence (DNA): TGCGCCAGCAGCTCCGAGGGTAGCGGGGGGGCCGGGGCAGATACGCAGTATTTT.

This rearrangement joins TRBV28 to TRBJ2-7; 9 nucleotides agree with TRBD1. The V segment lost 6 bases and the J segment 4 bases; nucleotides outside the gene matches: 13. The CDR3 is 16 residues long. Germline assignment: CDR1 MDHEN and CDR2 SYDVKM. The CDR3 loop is CASSVGDTGGRYEQYF. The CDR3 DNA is TGTGCCAGCAGCGTTGGGGACACAGGGGGCAGGTACGAGCAGTACTTC.

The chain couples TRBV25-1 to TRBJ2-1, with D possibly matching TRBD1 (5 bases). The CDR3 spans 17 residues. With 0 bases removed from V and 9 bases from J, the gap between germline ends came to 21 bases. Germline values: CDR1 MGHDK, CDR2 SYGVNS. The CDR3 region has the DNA TGTGCCAGCAGTGAATATAGGCAGGGCGGAGAGGTTGGTGAGCAGTTCTTC. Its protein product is CASSEYRQGGEVGEQFF.